These 16 T cell receptor beta chains came from one sample sequenced in a study of naive and memory T cell subsets. The SP2 primer and nested alpha and beta constant region primers amplified ligated cDNA in four rounds. TCRdb recomputed calls from the 5' RACE reads with MiXCR, one row per CDR3 protein. Here the sample spans about 62,000 distinct CDR3 sequences, 8% being singletons. TCR cDNA received a 3' ligated oligonucleotide that carried a UMI. The source is a female donor in good health.

This clonotype has only a few counts. The J gene is TRBJ2-3, the V gene TRBV5-1; TRBD1 aligns across 10 bases. The V and J ends lost 4 bases and 2 bases, in that order; junction bases with no gene match: 7. CDR1 and CDR2 from the germline V gene are SGHRS and YFSETQ. The CDR3 extends over 16 amino acids. CDR3 DNA sequence: TGCGCCAGCAGCCTAACCGGGACAGGGGTCACAGATACGCAGTATTTT. It translates to CASSLTGTGVTDTQYF.

There are many counts of this clonotype. The chain has TRBV12-3 or TRBV12-4 and TRBJ1-1; D call uncertain. The CDR3 has 11 residues. Trimming took off 6 bases at V and 11 bases at J, with 13 bases between the two ends. CDR3 loop: CASSPESAAFF. In DNA form, the CDR3 reads TGTGCCAGCAGCCCGGAAAGCGCGGCTTTCTTT.

This clonotype was picked up a small number of times. The rearrangement uses TRBV6-5 and TRBJ2-5, with a possible D match to TRBD2 (6 bases). With 6 bases removed from V and 5 bases from J, the gap between germline ends came to 16 bases. Per the germline V gene, CDR1 is MNHEY and CDR2 is SVGAGI. The CDR3 extends over 14 amino acids. The CDR3 reads CASSHPWGDETQYF. Here the CDR3 DNA reads TGTGCCAGCAGCCACCCTTGGGGGGACGAGACCCAGTACTTC.

There are a few counts of this clonotype. The V call is TRBV9, the J call TRBJ1-1; no clear D gene. In germline, CDR1 is SGDLS, CDR2 YYNGEE. This CDR3 has 15 residues. Trimming stripped 1 base from V and 2 bases from J, with 12 bases between. The CDR3 nucleotides are TGTGCCAGCAGCGTAAGTTCACGGCCAAACACTGAAGCTTTCTTT. Protein: CASSVSSRPNTEAFF.

Only a few counts were recorded for this clonotype. The gene calls are TRBV6-2 or TRBV6-3 and TRBJ2-3; tentatively, D is TRBD2 (6 bases). The CDR3 consists of 15 residues. CDR1 is MNHEY, CDR2 SVGEGT, per germline. Trimming cost V 0 bases and J 4 bases, with 11 bases left between them. The CDR3 DNA reads TGTGCCAGCAGTTACTCGGCGGGAACAGCAGATACGCAGTATTTT. Its protein is CASSYSAGTADTQYF.

The rearrangement links TRBV2 to TRBJ1-3; no definite D call. The V gene lost 7 bases and the J gene lost 4 bases, with 14 bases spanning the gap. CDR1 and CDR2 from the germline V gene are SNHLY and FYNNEI. This CDR3 spans 14 amino acids. The CDR3 loop reads CASTLLLEGNTIYF. CDR3 nucleotides: TGTGCCAGCACCCTGCTGTTGGAAGGAAACACCATATATTTT.

This chain links TRBV4-2 with TRBJ2-3, with TRBD2 matching over 8 bases. The germline V gene has CDR1 LGHNA and CDR2 YNFKEQ. There are 15 residues in the CDR3. Unmatched junction bases numbered 8, after V lost 3 bases and J lost 6 bases. The CDR3 DNA reads TGTGCCAGCAGCCAGGAGCCGGGGGGGGGGGATACGCAGTATTTT. This codes for CASSQEPGGGDTQYF.

This clonotype was observed a handful of times. V usage is TRBV29-1 and J usage is TRBJ1-1; no reliable D call. The V gene's germline CDR1 is SQVTM and CDR2 ANQGSEA. CDR3 size: 12 residues. V was pared by 6 bases and J by 3 bases, with 11 bases between. The CDR3 nucleotides are TGCAGCGTAAGGGCTGGGGACACTGAAGCTTTCTTT. Amino acid sequence: CSVRAGDTEAFF.

The chain is built from TRBV11-2 and TRBJ2-5; 9 bases agree with TRBD1. This CDR3 contains 16 residues. The trim removed 5 bases at V and 5 bases at J, leaving 12 bases unmatched. The V gene's germline CDR1 is SGHAT and CDR2 FQNNGV. CDR3 sequence: CASSPWTGVDRETQYF. Here the CDR3 DNA reads TGTGCCAGCAGCCCTTGGACAGGGGTAGACCGGGAGACCCAGTACTTC.

This clonotype was seen more than once but under ten times. This chain connects TRBV6-6 to TRBJ2-2; D remains unclear. The CDR3 contains 13 residues. Germline V lookup: CDR1 MNHNY, CDR2 SVGAGI (reference sequence). Trimming left V 5 bases short and J 4 bases short, with 8 bases between. The CDR3 reads CASSVGFTGELFF. CDR3 sequence (DNA): TGTGCCAGCAGTGTCGGATTCACCGGGGAGCTGTTTTTT.

There are a few counts of this clonotype. The chain carries TRBV19 and TRBJ1-1, with a weak D call TRBD1 (5 bases). Germline CDR1 reads LNHDA; CDR2 reads SQIVND (reference sequence). V lost 7 bases to trimming and J lost 7 bases, with 34 bases between them. The CDR3 is 19 amino acids. The CDR3, as DNA: TGTGCCAGTATATCGAATCAGGGAGTGTCTCCGGGTGCCCTCGATGAAGCTTTCTTT. It is translated as CASISNQGVSPGALDEAFF. The full variable domain, rest sourced from reference TRBV19 and TRBJ1-1, is DGGITQSPKYLFRKEGQNVTLSCEQNLNHDAMYWYRQDPGQGLRLIYYSQIVNDFQKGDIAEGYSVSREKKESFPLTVTSAQKNPTAFYLCASISNQGVSPGALDEAFFGQGTRLTVV.

This clonotype appeared many times. The gene calls are TRBV7-8 and TRBJ1-5; D not certain. The CDR3 covers 14 residues. Germline CDR1 is SGHVS and CDR2 is FQNEAQ. Trimming took off 1 base at V and 10 bases at J, with 14 bases between the two ends. The CDR3 DNA is TGTGCCAGCAGCTTAGTGTCCTTGGCGGATCCCCAGCATTTT. As protein: CASSLVSLADPQHF.

The J gene is TRBJ2-3, the V gene TRBV27; D is undetermined. The CDR3 spans 14 residues. V lost 2 bases, J lost 3 bases, and 9 bases lay in between. Germline loops: CDR1 MNHEY, CDR2 SMNVEV (reference sequence). The CDR3 nucleotides are TGTGCCAGCAGTTTAATTCAGGCGACAGATACGCAGTATTTT. Amino acid sequence: CASSLIQATDTQYF.

This clonotype was observed a few times. The rearrangement links TRBV20-1 to TRBJ1-6; 9 bases line up with TRBD1. The ends lost 3 bases at V and 0 bases at J; junction bases unmatched: 9. Germline values: CDR1 DFQATT, CDR2 SNEGSKA (reference sequence). The CDR3 has 18 amino acids. The CDR3: CSASTGGARSSYNSPLHF. CDR3 DNA sequence: TGCAGTGCTAGCACAGGGGGCGCCCGGAGCTCCTATAATTCACCCCTCCACTTT.

The V gene is TRBV4-2, the J gene TRBJ1-4; unclear D gene. The germline V and J ends were trimmed by 4 bases and 6 bases, with 9 bases remaining between them. The CDR3 loop spans 13 amino acids. CDR1 is LGHNA and CDR2 is YNFKEQ in the germline V gene. CDR3 sequence: CASSPVGDEKLFF. CDR3 sequence (DNA): TGTGCCAGCAGCCCCGTCGGGGATGAAAAACTGTTTTTT.

The chain combines TRBV12-5 with TRBJ2-5; 16 bases are a match to TRBD2. After removal of 0 bases from V and 1 base from J, the junction contained 5 bases not matched to a gene. There are 19 residues in the CDR3. Looked up from germline, CDR1 is LGHNT and CDR2 is FRNRAP. CDR3: CASGLVTGTSGRAQETQYF. The CDR3 region has the DNA TGTGCTAGTGGTTTGGTAACCGGGACTAGCGGGAGGGCCCAAGAGACCCAGTACTTC.